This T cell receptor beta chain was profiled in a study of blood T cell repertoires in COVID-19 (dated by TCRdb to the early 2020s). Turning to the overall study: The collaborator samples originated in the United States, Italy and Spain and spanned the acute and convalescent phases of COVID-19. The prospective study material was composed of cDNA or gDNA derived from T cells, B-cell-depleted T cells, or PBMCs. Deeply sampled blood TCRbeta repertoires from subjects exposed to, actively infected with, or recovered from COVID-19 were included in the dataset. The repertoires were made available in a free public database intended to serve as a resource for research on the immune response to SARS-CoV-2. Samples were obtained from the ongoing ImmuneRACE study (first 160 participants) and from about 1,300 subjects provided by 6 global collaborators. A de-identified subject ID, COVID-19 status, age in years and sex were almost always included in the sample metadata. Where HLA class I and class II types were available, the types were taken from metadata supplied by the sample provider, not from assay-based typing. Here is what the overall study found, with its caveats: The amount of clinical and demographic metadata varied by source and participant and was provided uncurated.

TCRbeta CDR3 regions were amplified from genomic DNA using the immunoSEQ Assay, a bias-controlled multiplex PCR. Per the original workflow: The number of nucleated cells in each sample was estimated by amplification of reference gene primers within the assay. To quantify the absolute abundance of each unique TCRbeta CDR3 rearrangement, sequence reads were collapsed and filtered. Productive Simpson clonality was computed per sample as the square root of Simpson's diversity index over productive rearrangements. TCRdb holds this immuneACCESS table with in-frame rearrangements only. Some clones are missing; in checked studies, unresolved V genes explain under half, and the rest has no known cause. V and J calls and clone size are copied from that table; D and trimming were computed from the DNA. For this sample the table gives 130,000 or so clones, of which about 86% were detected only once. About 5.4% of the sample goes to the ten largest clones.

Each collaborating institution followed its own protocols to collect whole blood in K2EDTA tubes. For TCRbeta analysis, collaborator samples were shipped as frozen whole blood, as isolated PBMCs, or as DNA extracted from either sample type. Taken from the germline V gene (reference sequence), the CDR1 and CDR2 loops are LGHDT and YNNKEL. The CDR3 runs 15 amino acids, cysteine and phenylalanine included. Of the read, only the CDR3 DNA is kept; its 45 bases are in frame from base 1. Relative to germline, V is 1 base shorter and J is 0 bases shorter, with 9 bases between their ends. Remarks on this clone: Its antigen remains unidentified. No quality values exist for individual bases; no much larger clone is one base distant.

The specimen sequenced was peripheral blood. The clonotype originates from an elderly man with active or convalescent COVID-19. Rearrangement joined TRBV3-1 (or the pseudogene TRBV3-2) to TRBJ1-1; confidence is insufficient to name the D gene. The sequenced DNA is TGTGCCAGCAGCCAAGCGGGGATATTGAACACTGAAGCTTTCTTT. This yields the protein CASSQAGILNTEAFF.